Listed below are T cell receptor beta chains from one sample, sequenced in a study of PD-1 blockade in classical Hodgkin lymphoma. Method: immunoSEQ multiplex PCR; TCRdb's copy keeps in-frame clones and lacks some. The sample yields about 16,000 clones, under 90% seen once. The specimen was peripheral blood mononuclear cells (PBMCs), collected before the fourth cycle of nivolumab. The receptors here all came from a human donor with classical Hodgkin lymphoma. CDR3s include the opening cysteine and the closing phenylalanine or tryptophan. The D gene is left open where the match is weak. Rows give clone size only sometimes, using once, few, many, or a class for an expanded clone.

size: -; J: TRBJ2-6; D: -; V: TRBV10-2; DNA: TGCGCCAGCAGCTTGAGCTCTGGGGCCAACGTCCTGACTTTC; CDR3: CASSLSSGANVLTF
size: -; J: TRBJ2-5; D: TRBD1; V: TRBV6-1; DNA: TGTGCCAGCAGCGAACAACAACAGGGGACCGGAGAGACCCAGTACTTC; CDR3: CASSEQQQGTGETQYF
size: -; J: TRBJ1-4; D: -; V: TRBV7-9; DNA: TGTGCCAGCAGCTTAGACCAGGGGCGGAATGAAAAACTGTTTTTT; CDR3: CASSLDQGRNEKLFF
size: once; J: TRBJ2-2; D: -; V: TRBV7-2; DNA: TGTGCCAGCAGTCCAGCAGGGACGAACACCGGGGAGCTGTTTTTT; CDR3: CASSPAGTNTGELFF
size: -; J: TRBJ1-1; D: -; V: TRBV18; DNA: TGTGCCAGCTCACCACGGGGCTGGGGCGGAATGAACACTGAAGCTTTCTTT; CDR3: CASSPRGWGGMNTEAFF
size: -; J: TRBJ2-1; D: TRBD2; V: TRBV7-9; DNA: TGTGCCAGCAGCCCCCCCCCGCGGGGGGAGTTCAATGAGCAGTTCTTC; CDR3: CASSPPPRGEFNEQFF
size: -; J: TRBJ1-2; D: TRBD1; V: TRBV7-9; DNA: TGTGCCAGCAGCGCGACAGGGTATGGCTACACCTTC; CDR3: CASSATGYGYTF
size: -; J: TRBJ2-3; D: TRBD2; V: TRBV15; DNA: TGTGCCACCAGCAGAGATAGAGCGGGAACGCAGTATTTT; CDR3: CATSRDRAGTQYF
size: -; J: TRBJ1-1; D: TRBD1; V: TRBV5-1; DNA: TGCGCCAGCAGCCGACAGGGGGCGGACACTGAAGCTTTCTTT; CDR3: CASSRQGADTEAFF
size: -; J: TRBJ2-7; D: TRBD1; V: TRBV2; DNA: TGTGCCAGCAGCAAGGAGGAGGACAGGGCCTCCTACGAGCAGTACTTC; CDR3: CASSKEEDRASYEQYF
size: -; J: TRBJ2-3; D: -; V: TRBV5-1; DNA: TGCGCCAGCAGCTTGGAGGAACTACCTAGCACAGATACGCAGTATTTT; CDR3: CASSLEELPSTDTQYF
size: few; J: TRBJ2-3; D: TRBD2; V: TRBV9; DNA: TGTGCCAGCAGCGCGGTAGCGGGGGGGGTAGATACGCAGTATTTT; CDR3: CASSAVAGGVDTQYF
size: -; J: TRBJ2-3; D: TRBD2; V: TRBV5-1; DNA: TGCGCCAGCAGCTTGGGACTAGCGGGAGCAGATACGCAGTATTTT; CDR3: CASSLGLAGADTQYF
size: -; J: TRBJ2-3; D: TRBD1; V: TRBV7-9; DNA: TGTGCCAGCAGCTGGGAGACAGGGGGCCAAGATACGCAGTATTTT; CDR3: CASSWETGGQDTQYF
size: few; J: TRBJ1-6; D: TRBD1; V: TRBV18; DNA: TGTGCCAGCTCACCAAGGACAGGCGAAGGGAGAACACCCCTCCACTTT; CDR3: CASSPRTGEGRTPLHF
size: -; J: TRBJ2-5; D: TRBD2; V: TRBV5-1; DNA: TGCGCCAGCAGCTTGGGGAGCGGGGGAGAGACGGAGACCCAGTACTTC; CDR3: CASSLGSGGETETQYF
size: -; J: TRBJ1-6; D: -; V: TRBV4-2; DNA: TGTGCCAGCAGCCAAGATCGAGGTCTCATGGACAATTCACCCCTCCACTTT; CDR3: CASSQDRGLMDNSPLHF
size: -; J: TRBJ2-5; D: -; V: TRBV5-1; DNA: TGCGCCAGCAGCCATAAAGGACCAAAAGAAGAGACCCAGTACTTC; CDR3: CASSHKGPKEETQYF
size: -; J: TRBJ2-1; D: -; V: TRBV5-1; DNA: TGCGCCAGCAGCCCAGAGCTATATGGGGGCAATGAGCAGTTCTTC; CDR3: CASSPELYGGNEQFF
size: few; J: TRBJ1-2; D: -; V: TRBV5-1; DNA: TGCGCCAGCAGCCCCGGACAGCCTAACTATGGCTACACCTTC; CDR3: CASSPGQPNYGYTF
size: -; J: TRBJ2-1; D: TRBD1; V: TRBV6-6; DNA: TGTGCCAGCAGACCCGGGACAGGCTCCTACAATGAGCAGTTCTTC; CDR3: CASRPGTGSYNEQFF
size: -; J: TRBJ2-6; D: TRBD1; V: TRBV5-1; DNA: TGCGCCAGCAGCCAGGGGGCTTCGGGAACTGGGGCCAACGTCCTGACTTTC; CDR3: CASSQGASGTGANVLTF
size: -; J: TRBJ2-3; D: TRBD2; V: TRBV7-9; DNA: TGTGCCAGCAGCTTAGGTGGGACTAGCGGGATCACAGATACGCAGTATTTT; CDR3: CASSLGGTSGITDTQYF
size: -; J: TRBJ2-3; D: TRBD2; V: TRBV7-9; DNA: TGTGCCAGCAGCCAGTCCGTAGGACTAGCGGGGGGGAGCACAGATACGCAGTATTTT; CDR3: CASSQSVGLAGGSTDTQYF
size: -; J: TRBJ1-5; D: TRBD1; V: TRBV18; DNA: TGTGCCAGCTCACAAACAGGGGGCGATCAGCCCCAGCATTTT; CDR3: CASSQTGGDQPQHF
size: -; J: TRBJ1-5; D: -; V: TRBV7-9; DNA: TGTGCCAGCAGCTTACTGGGCGGCAATCAGCCCCAGCATTTT; CDR3: CASSLLGGNQPQHF
size: once; J: TRBJ1-6; D: -; V: TRBV7-9; DNA: TGTGCCAGCAGCTCGGACACATATAATTCACCCCTCCACTTT; CDR3: CASSSDTYNSPLHF
size: -; J: TRBJ2-6; D: -; V: TRBV7-9; DNA: TGTGCCAGCAGCTCCCGGGACTCCGACTCTGGGGCCAACGTCCTGACTTTC; CDR3: CASSSRDSDSGANVLTF
size: few; J: TRBJ2-7; D: -; V: TRBV7-8; DNA: TGTGCCAGCAGCCCGCTGGACATCGCCGGTCCCTACGAGCAGTACTTC; CDR3: CASSPLDIAGPYEQYF
size: few; J: TRBJ1-5; D: -; V: TRBV5-1; DNA: TGCGCCAGCAGCGTGTCGGGAGTCAGCAATCAGCCCCAGCATTTT; CDR3: CASSVSGVSNQPQHF
size: -; J: TRBJ2-7; D: -; V: TRBV4-1; DNA: TGCGCCAGCAGCTTGCGGACGGGAAGCTCCTACGAGCAGTACTTC; CDR3: CASSLRTGSSYEQYF
size: -; J: TRBJ2-1; D: TRBD2; V: TRBV4-2; DNA: TGTGCCAGCAGCCAAGAATTTTCAGCGGGATTCAATGAGCAGTTCTTC; CDR3: CASSQEFSAGFNEQFF
size: -; J: TRBJ1-2; D: -; V: TRBV7-9; DNA: TGTGCCAGCAGCTTAGACCGGGCGGGCGGCTACACCTTC; CDR3: CASSLDRAGGYTF
size: -; J: TRBJ1-2; D: TRBD1; V: TRBV6-5; DNA: TGTGCCAGCAGGGGACAGGAGGTATTTAACTATGGCTACACCTTC; CDR3: CASRGQEVFNYGYTF
size: -; J: TRBJ2-2; D: -; V: TRBV19; DNA: TGTGCCAGTAGGAAACAGGGGGGGTCCGGGGAGCTGTTTTTT; CDR3: CASRKQGGSGELFF
size: -; J: TRBJ1-6; D: -; V: TRBV11-1; DNA: TGTGCCAGCAGCTCGCAGGGAGGGAATTCACCCCTCCACTTT; CDR3: CASSSQGGNSPLHF
size: once; J: TRBJ1-3; D: -; V: TRBV5-1; DNA: TGCGCCAGCAGCTTGGGCCTCTCTGGAAACACCATATATTTT; CDR3: CASSLGLSGNTIYF
size: -; J: TRBJ1-1; D: TRBD1; V: TRBV19; DNA: TGTGCCAGTAGTACCCGGGACAGGTTGAACACTGAAGCTTTCTTT; CDR3: CASSTRDRLNTEAFF